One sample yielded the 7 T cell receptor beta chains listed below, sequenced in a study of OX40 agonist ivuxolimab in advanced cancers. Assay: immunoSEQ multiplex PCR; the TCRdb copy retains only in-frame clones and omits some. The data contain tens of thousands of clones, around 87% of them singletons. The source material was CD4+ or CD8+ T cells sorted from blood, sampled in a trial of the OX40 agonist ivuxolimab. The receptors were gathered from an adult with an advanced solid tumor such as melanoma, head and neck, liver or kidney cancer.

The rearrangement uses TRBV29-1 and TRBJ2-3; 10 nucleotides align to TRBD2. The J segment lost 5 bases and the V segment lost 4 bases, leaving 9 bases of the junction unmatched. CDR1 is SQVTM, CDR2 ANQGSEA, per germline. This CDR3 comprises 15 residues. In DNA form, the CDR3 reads TGCAGCGTTGTTTGGGCTAGCGGGGGCATAGATACGCAGTATTTT. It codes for CSVVWASGGIDTQYF.

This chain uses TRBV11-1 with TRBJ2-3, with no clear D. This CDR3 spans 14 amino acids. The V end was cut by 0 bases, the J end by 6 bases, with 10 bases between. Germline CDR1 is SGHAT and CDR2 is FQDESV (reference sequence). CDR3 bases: TGTGCCAGCAGCTTAGCGGTTTACGGGGATACGCAGTATTTT. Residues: CASSLAVYGDTQYF. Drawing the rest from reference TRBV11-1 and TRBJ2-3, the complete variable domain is EAEVAQSPRYKITEKSQAVAFWCDPISGHATLYWYRQILGQGPELLVQFQDESVVDDSQLPKDRFSAERLKGVDSTLKIQPAELGDSAMYLCASSLAVYGDTQYFGPGTRLTVL.

The CDR3 DNA sequence: TGTGCCAGTAGTTTAACAGTGGACCACGAGCAGTACTTC. It specifies CASSLTVDHEQYF. The chain carries TRBV19 and TRBJ2-7, with D unresolved. The V end lost 5 bases, the J end lost 5 bases, and 13 bases lay between the germline ends. CDR1 is LNHDA, CDR2 SQIVND, per germline (reference sequence). This CDR3 comprises 13 residues.

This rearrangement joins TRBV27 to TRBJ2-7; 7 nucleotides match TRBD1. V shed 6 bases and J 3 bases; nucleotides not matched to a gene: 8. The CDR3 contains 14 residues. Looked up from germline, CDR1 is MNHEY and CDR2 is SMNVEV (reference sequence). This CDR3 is CASSYRGGFYEQYF. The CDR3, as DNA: TGTGCCAGCAGCTACAGGGGCGGCTTCTACGAGCAGTACTTC.

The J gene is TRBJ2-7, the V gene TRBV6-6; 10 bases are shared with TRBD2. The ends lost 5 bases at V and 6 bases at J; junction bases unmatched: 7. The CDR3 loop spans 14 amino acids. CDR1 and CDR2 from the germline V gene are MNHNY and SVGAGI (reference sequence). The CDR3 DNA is TGTGCCAGCAGTCCTTCAGCGGGAGGGCTCGAGCAGTACTTC. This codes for CASSPSAGGLEQYF.

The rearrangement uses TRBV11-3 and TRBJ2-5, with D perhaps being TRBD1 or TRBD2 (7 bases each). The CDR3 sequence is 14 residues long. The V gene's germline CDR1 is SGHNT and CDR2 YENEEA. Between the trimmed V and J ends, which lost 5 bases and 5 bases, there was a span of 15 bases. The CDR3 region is CASSLGRGLETQYF. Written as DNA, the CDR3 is TGTGCCAGCAGCCTGGGGAGGGGGCTGGAGACCCAGTACTTC.

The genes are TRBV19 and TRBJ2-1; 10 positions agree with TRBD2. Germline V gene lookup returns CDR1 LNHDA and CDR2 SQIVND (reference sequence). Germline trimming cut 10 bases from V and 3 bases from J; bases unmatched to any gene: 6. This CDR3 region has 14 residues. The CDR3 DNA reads TGTGCCACCAGCGGGAGGGCCTTCTACAATGAGCAGTTCTTC. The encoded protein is CATSGRAFYNEQFF.